This T cell receptor (beta chain) was recorded in a study of T-cell reconstitution after alpha-beta-depleted transplantation in children. Unique molecular identifiers were incorporated into the prepared TCRbeta library. MiXCR, run by TCRdb on the PCR reads, gives a single entry per CDR3 protein. Here the sample spans around 400,000 distinct CDR3 sequences, about a tenth being singletons. This CDR3 comprises 12 residues. The germline V gene encodes CDR1 SGHRS and CDR2 YFSETQ. This clonotype was recorded at least ten times. A read error may produce the germline difference seen at one junction end. The TCR was taken from a human donor who donated a stem cell graft to a child with acute myeloid leukemia. The chain carries TRBV5-1 and TRBJ2-7; D possibly matches TRBD1 or TRBD2 (5 bases each). The specimen was PBMCs from the stem cell graft donor, collected from the stem cell graft. The CDR3 DNA is TGTGCCAGCAGCGGTGACAGCTACGAGCAGTACTTC. It specifies CASSGDSYEQYF.